Below are 9 T cell receptor beta chains sequenced from a single sample in a study of cytomegalovirus exposure and HLA in healthy donors. Clones were sequenced by immunoSEQ multiplex PCR, and TCRdb holds only the in-frame ones, with some missing. The table has about 280,000 clones, 88% seen once. The sample consisted of PBMCs. These receptors came from a woman between 18 and 30 years old in good health and CMV-seronegative.

V usage is TRBV7-9 and J usage is TRBJ1-4; no clear D. V was shortened by 3 bases and J by 4 bases, with 9 bases between the two germline ends. CDR1 and CDR2 from the germline V gene are SEHNR and FQNEAQ (reference sequence). There are 14 residues in the CDR3. The CDR3 bases are TGTGCCAGCAGCTTGGCACAGAATAATGAAAAACTGTTTTTT. It encodes CASSLAQNNEKLFF.

This clone showed up just once. The chain employs TRBV19 and TRBJ1-1; possibly TRBD1 for D (6 bases). This CDR3 is 16 amino acids long. Trimming removed 3 bases at V and 3 bases at J, with 17 bases between. Germline V gene data show CDR1 as LNHDA and CDR2 as SQIVND (reference sequence). The CDR3 region has the DNA TGTGCCAGTAGTATGGGTCGGGGGGGCCAGGACACTGAAGCTTTCTTT. It translates to CASSMGRGGQDTEAFF.

This chain joins TRBV7-9 and TRBJ2-7; tentatively, D is TRBD1 (5 bases). Trimming stripped 6 bases from V and 4 bases from J, with 10 bases between. The germline V gene encodes CDR1 SEHNR and CDR2 FQNEAQ (reference sequence). The CDR3 is 12 amino acids. The CDR3 DNA reads as TGTGCCAGCAGTTTCCGACAGTACGAGCAGTACTTC. Translating gives CASSFRQYEQYF.

The rearrangement links TRBV14 to TRBJ2-5; 9 nucleotides align to TRBD2. This CDR3 comprises 14 residues. Trimming cost V 4 bases and J 6 bases; bases outside gene matches: 6. In germline, CDR1 is SGHDN, CDR2 FVKESK. The CDR3 DNA reads TGTGCCAGCAGCCTAGCGGGAGTTGGACAGACCCAGTACTTC. Its translation is CASSLAGVGQTQYF.

The chain links TRBV6-5 to TRBJ1-1; TRBD1 matches at 10 bases. Germline CDR1 is MNHEY and CDR2 is SVGAGI. The CDR3 has 15 amino acids. V was clipped by 7 bases and J by 0 bases; unmatched bases: 5. The CDR3 sequence is CASNPGQGLNTEAFF. CDR3 DNA sequence: TGTGCCAGCAACCCGGGACAGGGGTTGAACACTGAAGCTTTCTTT.

The V and J genes are TRBV9 and TRBJ2-3; 11 bases are shared with TRBD2. The germline V gene has CDR1 SGDLS and CDR2 YYNGEE. J gave up 4 bases and V 2 bases, and 6 bases lay outside the gene matches. The CDR3 is made up of 16 amino acids. CDR3 amino acids: CASSVGTSGIPDTQYF. The DNA for the CDR3 is TGTGCCAGCAGCGTGGGGACTAGCGGAATTCCAGATACGCAGTATTTT.

J is TRBJ2-5 and V is TRBV7-2, with 8 bases fitting TRBD2. CDR3 length: 13 amino acids. Trimming took 6 bases from V and 10 from J; bases not matched to a gene: 10. Germline lookup yields CDR1 SGHTA and CDR2 FQGNSA. The CDR3 DNA follows: TGTGCCAGCAGATACAGCGGGAGTGGGGACCAGTACTTC. It is translated as CASRYSGSGDQYF.

This rearrangement joins TRBV11-2 to TRBJ2-5; 10 nucleotides align to TRBD2. The V gene end was trimmed by 4 bases and the J gene end by 3 bases; junction bases not matched to a gene: 2. Germline loops: CDR1 SGHAT, CDR2 FQNNGV. The CDR3 spans 14 residues. The CDR3 coding sequence is TGTGCCAGCAGCTCCCTAGCGGGAGAAGAGACCCAGTACTTC. Encoded protein: CASSSLAGEETQYF.

The table lists this clone with a count of one. V is TRBV5-1 and J is TRBJ2-3, with 11 bases matching TRBD2. This CDR3 comprises 19 residues. Trimming took 4 bases from V and 2 from J; bases not matched to a gene: 15. The V gene's germline CDR1 is SGHRS and CDR2 YFSETQ. CDR3 bases: TGCGCCAGCAGCGATTTACTAGCGGGAGTGAGTGGGGACACAGATACGCAGTATTTT. Protein: CASSDLLAGVSGDTDTQYF.